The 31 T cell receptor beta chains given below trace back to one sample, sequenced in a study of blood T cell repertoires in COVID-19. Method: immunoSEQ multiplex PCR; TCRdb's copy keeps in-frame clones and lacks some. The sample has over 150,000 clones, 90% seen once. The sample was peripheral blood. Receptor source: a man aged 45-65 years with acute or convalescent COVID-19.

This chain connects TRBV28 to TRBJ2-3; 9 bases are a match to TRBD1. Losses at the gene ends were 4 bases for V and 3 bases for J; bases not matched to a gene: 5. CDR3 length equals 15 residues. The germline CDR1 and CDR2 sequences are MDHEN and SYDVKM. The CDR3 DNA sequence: TGTGCCAGCAGTTCAACGGGACAGGGAACAGATACGCAGTATTTT. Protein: CASSSTGQGTDTQYF. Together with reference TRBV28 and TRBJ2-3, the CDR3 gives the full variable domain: DVKVTQSSRYLVKRTGEKVFLECVQDMDHENMFWYRQDPGLGLRLIYFSYDVKMKEKGDIPEGYSVSREKKERFSLILESASTNQTSMYLCASSSTGQGTDTQYFGPGTRLTVL.

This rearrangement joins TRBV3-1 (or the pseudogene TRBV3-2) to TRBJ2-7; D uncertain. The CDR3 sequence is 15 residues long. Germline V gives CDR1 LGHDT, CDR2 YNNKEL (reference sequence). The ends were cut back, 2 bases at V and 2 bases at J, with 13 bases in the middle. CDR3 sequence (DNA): TGTGCCAGCAGCCAATCTAGTGAAGGAACCTACGAGCAGTACTTC. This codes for CASSQSSEGTYEQYF.

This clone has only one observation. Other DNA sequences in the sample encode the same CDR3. CDR3 sequence reads: CASTLTGDSNQPQHF. The CDR3, as DNA: TGTGCCAGTACCCTGACAGGGGATAGCAATCAGCCCCAGCATTTT. The chain uses TRBV19 and TRBJ1-5; 8 bases map to TRBD1. The V gene end was trimmed by 7 bases and the J gene end by 0 bases; junction bases not matched to a gene: 5. The CDR3 is made up of 15 amino acids. In germline, CDR1 is LNHDA, CDR2 SQIVND (reference sequence).

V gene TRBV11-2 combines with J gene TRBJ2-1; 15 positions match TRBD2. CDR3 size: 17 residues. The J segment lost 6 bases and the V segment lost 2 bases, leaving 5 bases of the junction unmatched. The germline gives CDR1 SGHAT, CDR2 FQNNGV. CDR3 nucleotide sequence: TGTGCCAGCAGCTTAAGGACTAGCGGGAGGGCCCCCAATGAGCAGTTCTTC. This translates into CASSLRTSGRAPNEQFF.

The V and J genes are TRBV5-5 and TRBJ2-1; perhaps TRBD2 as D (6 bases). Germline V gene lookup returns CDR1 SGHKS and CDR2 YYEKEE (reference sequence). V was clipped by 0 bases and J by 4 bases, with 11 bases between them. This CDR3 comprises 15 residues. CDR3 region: CASSLETGEYNEQFF. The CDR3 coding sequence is TGTGCCAGCAGCTTGGAGACGGGAGAGTACAATGAGCAGTTCTTC.

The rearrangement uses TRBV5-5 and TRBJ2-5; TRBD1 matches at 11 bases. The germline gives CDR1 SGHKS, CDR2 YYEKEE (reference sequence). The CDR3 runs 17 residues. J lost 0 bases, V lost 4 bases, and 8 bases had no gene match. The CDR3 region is CASSLAGTGGYQETQYF. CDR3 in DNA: TGTGCCAGCAGCCTGGCTGGGACAGGGGGTTACCAAGAGACCCAGTACTTC.

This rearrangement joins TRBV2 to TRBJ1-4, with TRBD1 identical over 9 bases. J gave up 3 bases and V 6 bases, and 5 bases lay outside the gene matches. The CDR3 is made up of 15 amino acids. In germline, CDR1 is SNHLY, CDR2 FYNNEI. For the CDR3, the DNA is TGTGCCAGCAGGGGGGGACAGGGCCCTAATGAAAAACTGTTTTTT. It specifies CASRGGQGPNEKLFF.

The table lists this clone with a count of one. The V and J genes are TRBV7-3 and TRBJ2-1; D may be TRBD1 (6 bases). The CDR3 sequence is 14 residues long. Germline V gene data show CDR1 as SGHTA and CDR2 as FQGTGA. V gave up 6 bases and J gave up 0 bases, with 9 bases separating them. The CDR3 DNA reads TGTGCCAGCAGTCCAGGGGACTCCTACAATGAGCAGTTCTTC. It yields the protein CASSPGDSYNEQFF.

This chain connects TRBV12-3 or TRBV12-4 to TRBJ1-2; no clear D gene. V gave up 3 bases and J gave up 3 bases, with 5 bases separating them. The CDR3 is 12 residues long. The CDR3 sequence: CASSFVDYGYTF. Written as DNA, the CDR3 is TGTGCCAGCAGTTTTGTAGACTATGGCTACACCTTC.

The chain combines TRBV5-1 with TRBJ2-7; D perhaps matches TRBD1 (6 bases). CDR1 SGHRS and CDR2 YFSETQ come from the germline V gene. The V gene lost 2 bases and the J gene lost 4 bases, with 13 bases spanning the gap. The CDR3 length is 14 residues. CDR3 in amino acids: CASSFRDTFYEQYF. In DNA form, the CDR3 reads TGCGCCAGCAGCTTCAGGGACACCTTTTACGAGCAGTACTTC.

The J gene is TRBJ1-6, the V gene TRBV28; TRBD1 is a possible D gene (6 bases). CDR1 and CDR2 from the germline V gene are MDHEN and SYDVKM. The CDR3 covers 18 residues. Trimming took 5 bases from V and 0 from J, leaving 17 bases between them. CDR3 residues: CASSPGGPASSYNSPLHF. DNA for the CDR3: TGTGCCAGCAGTCCCGGGGGGCCGGCTTCCTCCTATAATTCACCCCTCCACTTT.

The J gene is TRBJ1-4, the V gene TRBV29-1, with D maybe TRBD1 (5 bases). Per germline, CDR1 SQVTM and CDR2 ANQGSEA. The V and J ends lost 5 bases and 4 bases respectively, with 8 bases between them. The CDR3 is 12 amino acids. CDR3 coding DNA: TGCAGCGTTCGGCAGGGTAATGAAAAACTGTTTTTT. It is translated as CSVRQGNEKLFF.

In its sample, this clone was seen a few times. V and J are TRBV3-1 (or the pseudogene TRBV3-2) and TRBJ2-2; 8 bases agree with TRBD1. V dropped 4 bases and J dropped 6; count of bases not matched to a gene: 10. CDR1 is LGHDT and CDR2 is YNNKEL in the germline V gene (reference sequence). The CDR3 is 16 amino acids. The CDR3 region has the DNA TGTGCCAGCAGCCTCTTTGGACAGGGAGTTCCCGGGGAGCTGTTTTTT. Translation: CASSLFGQGVPGELFF.

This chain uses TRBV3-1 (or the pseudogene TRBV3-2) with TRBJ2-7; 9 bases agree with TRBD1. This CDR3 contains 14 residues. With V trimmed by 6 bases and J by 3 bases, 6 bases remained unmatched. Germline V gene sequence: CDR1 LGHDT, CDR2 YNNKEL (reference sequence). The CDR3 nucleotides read TGTGCCAGCAGACACAGGGGGCGCGTCTACGAGCAGTACGTC. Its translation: CASRHRGRVYEQYV.

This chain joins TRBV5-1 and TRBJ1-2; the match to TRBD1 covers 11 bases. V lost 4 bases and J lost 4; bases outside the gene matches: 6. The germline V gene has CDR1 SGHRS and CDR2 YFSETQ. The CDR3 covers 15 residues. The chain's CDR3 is CASSPGQGGRYGYTF. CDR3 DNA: TGCGCCAGCAGCCCGGGACAGGGGGGTCGCTATGGCTACACCTTC.

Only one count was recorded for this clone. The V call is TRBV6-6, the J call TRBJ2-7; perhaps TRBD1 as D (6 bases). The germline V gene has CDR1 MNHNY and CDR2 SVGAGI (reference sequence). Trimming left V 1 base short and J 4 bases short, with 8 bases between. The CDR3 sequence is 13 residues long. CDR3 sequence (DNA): TGTGCCAGCAGTTACTTACAGGGTTACGAGCAGTACTTC. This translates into CASSYLQGYEQYF.

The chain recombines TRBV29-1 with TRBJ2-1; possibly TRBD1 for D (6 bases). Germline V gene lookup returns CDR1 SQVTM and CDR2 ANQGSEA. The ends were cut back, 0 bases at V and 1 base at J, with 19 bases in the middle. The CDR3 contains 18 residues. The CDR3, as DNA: TGCAGCGTTGAAGATTTGTTTACGGGACACCGGTCCTACAATGAGCAGTTCTTC. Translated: CSVEDLFTGHRSYNEQFF.

The CDR3 region is CASSRGQGARTDTQYF. Written as DNA, the CDR3 is TGTGCCAGCTCACGAGGGCAGGGGGCAAGGACAGATACGCAGTATTTT. The chain carries TRBV18 and TRBJ2-3; 8 bases line up with TRBD1. Losses at the gene ends were 4 bases for V and 3 bases for J; bases not matched to a gene: 9. CDR1 is KGHSH and CDR2 is LQKENI in the germline V gene. This CDR3 contains 16 residues. Supplemented by reference TRBV18 and TRBJ2-3, the full variable domain reads NAGVMQNPRHLVRRRGQEARLRCSPMKGHSHVYWYRQLPEEGLKFMVYLQKENIIDESGMPKERFSAEFPKEGPSILRIQQVVRGDSAAYFCASSRGQGARTDTQYFGPGTRLTVL.

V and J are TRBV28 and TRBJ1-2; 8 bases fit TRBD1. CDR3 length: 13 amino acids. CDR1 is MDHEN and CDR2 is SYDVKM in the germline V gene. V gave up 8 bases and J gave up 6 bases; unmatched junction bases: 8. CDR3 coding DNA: TGTGCCAGCCGGGCTGGACAGGGAGATGGCTACACCTTC. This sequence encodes CASRAGQGDGYTF.

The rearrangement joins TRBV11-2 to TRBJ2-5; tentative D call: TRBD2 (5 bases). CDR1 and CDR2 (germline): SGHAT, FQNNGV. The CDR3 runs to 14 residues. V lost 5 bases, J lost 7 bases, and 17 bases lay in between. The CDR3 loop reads CASSPRRSEGTQYF. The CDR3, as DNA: TGTGCCAGCAGCCCTCGGAGGAGCGAAGGGACCCAGTACTTC.

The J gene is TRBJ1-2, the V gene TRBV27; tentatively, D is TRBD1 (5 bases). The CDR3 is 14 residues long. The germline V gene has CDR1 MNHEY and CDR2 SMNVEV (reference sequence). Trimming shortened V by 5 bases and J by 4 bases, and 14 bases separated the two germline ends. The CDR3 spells CASSPGGIGYGYTF. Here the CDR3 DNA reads TGTGCCAGCAGTCCGGGGGGGATAGGCTATGGCTACACCTTC.

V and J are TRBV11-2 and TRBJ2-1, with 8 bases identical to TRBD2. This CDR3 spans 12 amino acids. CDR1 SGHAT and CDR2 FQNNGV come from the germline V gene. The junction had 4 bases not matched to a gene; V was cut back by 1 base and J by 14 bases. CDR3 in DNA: TGTGCCAGCAGCTTAGTTCCGGGAGGGAAGTTCTTC. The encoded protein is CASSLVPGGKFF. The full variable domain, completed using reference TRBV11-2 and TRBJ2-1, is EAGVAQSPRYKIIEKRQSVAFWCNPISGHATLYWYQQILGQGPKLLIQFQNNGVVDDSQLPKDRFSAERLKGVDSTLKIQPAKLEDSAVYLCASSLVPGGKFFGPGTRLTVL.

The CDR3 protein is CASSWGRGYTF. CDR3 coding DNA: TGTGCCAGCAGCTGGGGCCGCGGCTACACCTTC. V usage is TRBV5-6 and J usage is TRBJ1-2; possible D gene TRBD1, 5 bases. The V gene's germline CDR1 is SGHDT and CDR2 YYEEEE. CDR3 length: 11 amino acids. Trimming took 3 bases from V and 8 from J, leaving 8 bases between them.

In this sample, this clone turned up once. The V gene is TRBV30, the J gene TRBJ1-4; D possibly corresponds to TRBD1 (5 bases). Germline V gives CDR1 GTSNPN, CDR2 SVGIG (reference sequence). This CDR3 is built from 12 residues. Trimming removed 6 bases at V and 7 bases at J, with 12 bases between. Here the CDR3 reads CACVQGSEKLFF. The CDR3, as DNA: TGTGCCTGTGTCCAGGGCAGTGAAAAACTGTTTTTT.

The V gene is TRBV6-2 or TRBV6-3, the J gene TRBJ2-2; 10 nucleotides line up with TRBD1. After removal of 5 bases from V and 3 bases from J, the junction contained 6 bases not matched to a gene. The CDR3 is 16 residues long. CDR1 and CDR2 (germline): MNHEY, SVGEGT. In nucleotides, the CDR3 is TGTGCCAGCAGTGCTACCGGGACAGGGGACACCGGGGAGCTGTTTTTT. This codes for CASSATGTGDTGELFF.

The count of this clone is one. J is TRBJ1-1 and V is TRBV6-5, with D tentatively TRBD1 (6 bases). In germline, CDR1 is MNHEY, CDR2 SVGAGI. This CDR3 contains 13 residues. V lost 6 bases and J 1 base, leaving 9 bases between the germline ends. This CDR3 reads CASRAQGNTEAFF. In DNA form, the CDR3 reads TGTGCCAGCAGGGCACAGGGGAACACTGAAGCTTTCTTT.

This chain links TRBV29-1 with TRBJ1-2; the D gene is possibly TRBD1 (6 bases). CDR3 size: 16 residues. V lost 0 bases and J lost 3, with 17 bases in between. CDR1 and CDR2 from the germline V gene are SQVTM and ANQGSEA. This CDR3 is CSVEDRGGEGYYGYTF. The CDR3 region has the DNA TGCAGCGTTGAAGATCGGGGGGGCGAGGGTTACTATGGCTACACCTTC.

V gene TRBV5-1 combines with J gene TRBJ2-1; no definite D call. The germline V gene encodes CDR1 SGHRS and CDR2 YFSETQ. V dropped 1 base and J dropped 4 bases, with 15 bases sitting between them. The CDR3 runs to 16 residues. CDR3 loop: CASSLMASVEYNEQFF. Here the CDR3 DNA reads TGCGCCAGCAGCTTGATGGCTAGTGTAGAATACAATGAGCAGTTCTTC.

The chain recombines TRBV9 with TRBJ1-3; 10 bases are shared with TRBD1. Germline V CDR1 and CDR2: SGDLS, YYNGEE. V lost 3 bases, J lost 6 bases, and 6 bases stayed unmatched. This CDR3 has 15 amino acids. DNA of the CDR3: TGTGCCAGCAGCGCGGACAGGGGGTATGAAAACACCATATATTTT. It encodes CASSADRGYENTIYF. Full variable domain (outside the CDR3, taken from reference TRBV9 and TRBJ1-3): DSGVTQTPKHLITATGQRVTLRCSPRSGDLSVYWYQQSLDQGLQFLIQYYNGEERAKGNILERFSAQQFPDLHSELNLSSLELGDSALYFCASSADRGYENTIYFGEGSWLTVV.

The CDR3 nucleotides read TGTGCCAGCAGCTTAGATAGTAGGGCGGGATACTACAATGAGCAGTTCTTC. It specifies CASSLDSRAGYYNEQFF. The J gene is TRBJ2-1, the V gene TRBV11-2, with D possibly TRBD2 on 6 matching bases. The germline CDR1 and CDR2 sequences are SGHAT and FQNNGV. The CDR3 loop spans 17 amino acids. V dropped 0 bases and J dropped 3 bases, with 15 bases sitting between them. Variable domain in full (rest from reference TRBV11-2 and TRBJ2-1): EAGVAQSPRYKIIEKRQSVAFWCNPISGHATLYWYQQILGQGPKLLIQFQNNGVVDDSQLPKDRFSAERLKGVDSTLKIQPAKLEDSAVYLCASSLDSRAGYYNEQFFGPGTRLTVL.

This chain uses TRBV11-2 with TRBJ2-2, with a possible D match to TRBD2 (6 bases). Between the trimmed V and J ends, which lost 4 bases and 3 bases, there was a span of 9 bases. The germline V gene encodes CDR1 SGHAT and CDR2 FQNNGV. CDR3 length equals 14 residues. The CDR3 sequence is CASSSRLDTGELFF. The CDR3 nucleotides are TGTGCCAGCAGCTCAAGACTAGACACCGGGGAGCTGTTTTTT.